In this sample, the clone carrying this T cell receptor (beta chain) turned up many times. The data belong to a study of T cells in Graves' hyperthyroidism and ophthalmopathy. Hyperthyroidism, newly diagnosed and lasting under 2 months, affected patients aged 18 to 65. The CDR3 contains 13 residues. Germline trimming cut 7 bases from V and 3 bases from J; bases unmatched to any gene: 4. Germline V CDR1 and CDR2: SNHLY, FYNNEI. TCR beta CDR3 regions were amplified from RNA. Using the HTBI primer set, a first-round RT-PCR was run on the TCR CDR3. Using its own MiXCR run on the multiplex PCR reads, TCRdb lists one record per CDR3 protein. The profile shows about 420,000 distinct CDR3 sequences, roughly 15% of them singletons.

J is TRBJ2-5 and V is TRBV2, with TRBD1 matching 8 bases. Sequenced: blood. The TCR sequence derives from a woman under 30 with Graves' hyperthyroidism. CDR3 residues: CASTKTGEETQYF. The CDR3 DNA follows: TGTGCCAGCACCAAGACAGGGGAAGAGACCCAGTACTTC.